This is a list of T cell receptor beta chains from one sample in a study of post-analysis software for immune sequencing data. TCRdb reanalysed the PCR reads using MiXCR and keeps one entry per CDR3 protein. The sample lists more than 350,000 distinct CDR3 sequences, approximately 42% occurring once. The sequencing input was blood. These receptor sequences come from a girl aged 2 to 9 with multiple sclerosis. CDR3s include the opening cysteine and the closing phenylalanine or tryptophan. The D gene is left open where the match is weak. Where a row states a size, it is once, few, many or the class of an expanded clone; other rows omit it.

size: few
J: TRBJ2-1
V: TRBV9
D: TRBD2
DNA: TGTGCCAGCAGCGTGTCCCCTAGCGGGAGGCCGAACAATGAGCAGTTCTTC
CDR3: CASSVSPSGRPNNEQFF

size: few
J: TRBJ2-5
V: TRBV15
D: .
DNA: TGTGCCACCAGCAGAGATTGGGGCAACTGGGAGACCCAGTACTTC
CDR3: CATSRDWGNWETQYF

size: .
J: TRBJ2-1
V: TRBV28
D: .
DNA: TGTGCCAGCAGTTTCGACGGGAGCCCCTACAATGAGCAGTTCTTC
CDR3: CASSFDGSPYNEQFF

size: few
J: TRBJ2-5
V: TRBV12-3/TRBV12-4
D: .
DNA: TGTGCCAGCAGTTTAAAGTTGGAAGTAGAGACCCAGTACTTC
CDR3: CASSLKLEVETQYF

size: .
J: TRBJ2-5
V: TRBV10-3
D: TRBD1
DNA: TGTGCCATCAGCAACCCGGGACAGGGAGGAGAGACCCAGTACTTC
CDR3: CAISNPGQGGETQYF

size: few
J: TRBJ2-3
V: TRBV12-3/TRBV12-4
D: TRBD2
DNA: TGTGCCAGCAGCCCGCAGCGGGGTGGGGATACGCAGTATTTT
CDR3: CASSPQRGGDTQYF

size: .
J: TRBJ1-4
V: TRBV27
D: .
DNA: TGTGCCAGCAGGAAAAACAGGGTCTATAATGAAAAACTGTTTTTT
CDR3: CASRKNRVYNEKLFF

size: few
J: TRBJ2-1
V: TRBV5-4
D: .
DNA: TGTGCCAGCAGCTTGGTCAGGGGAGGGGAGCAGTTCTTC
CDR3: CASSLVRGGEQFF

size: .
J: TRBJ2-5
V: TRBV18
D: .
DNA: TGTGCCAGCTCACCCCGGGACAACCAAGAGACCCAGTACTTC
CDR3: CASSPRDNQETQYF

size: .
J: TRBJ2-7
V: TRBV7-2
D: TRBD2
DNA: TGTGCCAGCAGCCCTAGACTAGCGGGAGGTCCCGAGCAGTACTTC
CDR3: CASSPRLAGGPEQYF

size: .
J: TRBJ2-4
V: TRBV28
D: .
DNA: TGTGCCAGCAGTTTTCGGGGTCTGAACATTCAGTACTTC
CDR3: CASSFRGLNIQYF

size: .
J: TRBJ1-6
V: TRBV13
D: .
DNA: TGTGCCACCCACGGGACGCCGCATTCACCCCTCCACTTT
CDR3: CATHGTPHSPLHF

size: .
J: TRBJ2-7
V: TRBV14
D: .
DNA: TGTGTCAGCAGCCACTTGACAGACCCCTACGAGCAGTACTTC
CDR3: CVSSHLTDPYEQYF

size: .
J: TRBJ2-5
V: TRBV15
D: .
DNA: TGTGCCACCAGCAGAGATCTAAGCGGCCAAGAGACCCAGTACTTC
CDR3: CATSRDLSGQETQYF

size: few
J: TRBJ2-1
V: TRBV7-9
D: .
DNA: TGTGCCAGCAGCTTAGTGCGGGACATCAATGAGCAGTTCTTC
CDR3: CASSLVRDINEQFF

size: .
J: TRBJ2-5
V: TRBV6-5
D: TRBD2
DNA: TGTGCCAGCAGCCTTCGGCGGGGGGGCCAAGAGACCCAGTACTTC
CDR3: CASSLRRGGQETQYF

size: .
J: TRBJ2-7
V: TRBV4-1
D: TRBD2
DNA: TGCGCCAGCAGCCCGCAACTGGGGAGCGGGAGAAGGAGCGAGCAGTACTTC
CDR3: CASSPQLGSGRRSEQYF

size: .
J: TRBJ2-5
V: TRBV10-3
D: .
DNA: TGTGCCATCAGTGAGCAACAGGGTATAGAGACCCAGTACTTC
CDR3: CAISEQQGIETQYF

size: few
J: TRBJ2-1
V: TRBV10-3
D: TRBD2
DNA: TGTGCCATCAGTGCCATAGGGACTAGCGGGGTACTAAGCTCCTACAATGAGCAGTTCTTC
CDR3: CAISAIGTSGVLSSYNEQFF

size: few
J: TRBJ2-3
V: TRBV6-5
D: .
DNA: TGTGCCAGCAGCATCGCGGGCAGTCGAGAAGAAGATACGCAGTATTTT
CDR3: CASSIAGSREEDTQYF

size: .
J: TRBJ2-7
V: TRBV20-1
D: TRBD1
DNA: TGCAGTGCGGGGGACAGGGTAGGATCCTACGAGCAGTACTTC
CDR3: CSAGDRVGSYEQYF

size: few
J: TRBJ2-3
V: TRBV29-1
D: .
DNA: TGCAGCGTTGGACAGGCGGCAGATACGCAGTATTTT
CDR3: CSVGQAADTQYF

size: few
J: TRBJ2-1
V: TRBV15
D: TRBD2
DNA: TGTGCCACCAGCAGAGATCGGGTAGCGGGCGGCTATGAGCAGTTCTTC
CDR3: CATSRDRVAGGYEQFF

size: .
J: TRBJ2-5
V: TRBV6-4
D: .
DNA: TGTGCCAGCAGCCCTCACGGGACCCAGTACTTC
CDR3: CASSPHGTQYF

size: few
J: TRBJ1-2
V: TRBV9
D: .
DNA: TGTGCCAGCAGCGTAGTCCCTTTTGACAGCGCCTATGGCTACACCTTC
CDR3: CASSVVPFDSAYGYTF

size: .
J: TRBJ2-3
V: TRBV29-1
D: TRBD1
DNA: TGCAGCGTGACAGGGGGCATCGCAGATACGCAGTATTTT
CDR3: CSVTGGIADTQYF

size: few
J: TRBJ2-3
V: TRBV5-1
D: .
DNA: TGCGCCAGCAGCGATCTCCAGGGAGCCACAGATACGCAGTATTTT
CDR3: CASSDLQGATDTQYF

size: few
J: TRBJ2-3
V: TRBV20-1
D: .
DNA: TGCAGTGCTAGCCAGCATGGGCTTCCACTCCCAGATACGCAGTATTTT
CDR3: CSASQHGLPLPDTQYF

size: .
J: TRBJ1-2
V: TRBV28
D: .
DNA: TGTGCCAGCAGTTATCGCCCCAGGAGGAGGGACTATGGCTACACCTTC
CDR3: CASSYRPRRRDYGYTF

size: .
J: TRBJ1-1
V: TRBV3-1
D: .
DNA: TGTGCCAGCAGCCAAGGGGGCCGCTTCGGACAGCGAAACACTGAAGCTTTCTTT
CDR3: CASSQGGRFGQRNTEAFF

size: .
J: TRBJ2-4
V: TRBV28
D: .
DNA: TGTGCCAGCAGTTTAAGGAGGGCGAGCCACCCGGTGACAAACATTCAGTACTTC
CDR3: CASSLRRASHPVTNIQYF

size: .
J: TRBJ1-5
V: TRBV7-9
D: .
DNA: TGTGCCAGCAGCTTAGTGAGAACAGCCGGGGGCAATCAGCCCCAGCATTTT
CDR3: CASSLVRTAGGNQPQHF

size: .
J: TRBJ1-1
V: TRBV12-3/TRBV12-4
D: TRBD1
DNA: TGTGCCAGCAGTCTCGGACAGGGGCTCACTGAAGCTTTCTTT
CDR3: CASSLGQGLTEAFF

size: many
J: TRBJ2-7
V: TRBV20-1
D: .
DNA: TGCAGTGCTAGGGGAGCGGATACCTACGAGCAGTACTTC
CDR3: CSARGADTYEQYF

size: .
J: TRBJ2-1
V: TRBV5-5
D: .
DNA: TGTGCCAGCAGCTTGGCCCCAGGGAGCTCCTACAATGAGCAGTTCTTC
CDR3: CASSLAPGSSYNEQFF

size: .
J: TRBJ2-7
V: TRBV18
D: .
DNA: TGTGCCAGCTCACCACCGCGACAGTTAGCCTACGAGCAGTACTTC
CDR3: CASSPPRQLAYEQYF

size: .
J: TRBJ2-7
V: TRBV10-3
D: .
DNA: TGTGCCATCACCGAGTATTCCTACGAGCAGTACTTC
CDR3: CAITEYSYEQYF

size: .
J: TRBJ2-3
V: TRBV29-1
D: TRBD2
DNA: TGCAGCGTTGAAGATCTGCCTAGCGGGAGGACAGATACGCAGTATTTT
CDR3: CSVEDLPSGRTDTQYF

size: .
J: TRBJ2-1
V: TRBV19
D: .
DNA: TGTGCCAGTAGTATAGATACAGTCCAGCAACAGTTCTTC
CDR3: CASSIDTVQQQFF

size: .
J: TRBJ2-1
V: TRBV5-6
D: .
DNA: TGTGCCAGCAGCAAAGACGATGGGTACAATGAGCAGTTCTTC
CDR3: CASSKDDGYNEQFF

size: few
J: TRBJ2-1
V: TRBV4-1
D: .
DNA: TGCGCCAGCAGTCAACAGGGTTTCTACAATGAGCAGTTCTTC
CDR3: CASSQQGFYNEQFF

size: .
J: TRBJ1-2
V: TRBV6-5
D: .
DNA: TGTGCCAGCAGTTACTTAGGGGCCTATGGCTACACCTTC
CDR3: CASSYLGAYGYTF

size: few
J: TRBJ2-1
V: TRBV29-1
D: .
DNA: TGCAGCGTTGAAGATACCTTCCGGCTCAGAAATGAGCAGTTCTTC
CDR3: CSVEDTFRLRNEQFF

size: .
J: TRBJ2-1
V: TRBV10-3
D: TRBD1
DNA: TGTGCCATCAGGGGGACAGGGGACAACAATGAGCAGTTCTTC
CDR3: CAIRGTGDNNEQFF